A selection of T cell receptor beta chains follows, all from one sample in a study of T cells in Graves' hyperthyroidism and ophthalmopathy. TCRdb itself ran the multiplex PCR reads through MiXCR, one entry per CDR3 protein. The sample yields hundreds of thousands of distinct CDR3 sequences, 14% seen once. Sequencing used blood. These receptors all come from a woman younger than 30 with Graves' hyperthyroidism. Both conserved end residues are part of each CDR3. D genes are given only for firm matches. Clone size is stated in some rows and not others, as once, few, many or a class when expanded.

V gene	D gene	CDR3 length	clone size	J gene	CDR3 protein	CDR3 DNA
TRBV30	.	16	few	TRBJ2-1	CAVSPGERTLRDEQFF	TGTGCCGTTTCCCCAGGCGAACGAACCCTCAGGGATGAGCAGTTCTTC
TRBV24-1	.	14	.	TRBJ1-1	CATSDHRGNTEAFF	TGTGCCACCAGTGATCATAGGGGGAACACTGAAGCTTTCTTT
TRBV19	TRBD1	16	few	TRBJ1-5	CASSDLQGVSNQPQHF	TGTGCCAGTAGTGACCTCCAGGGGGTCAGCAATCAGCCCCAGCATTTT
TRBV3-1	TRBD2	16	many	TRBJ2-1	CASSQPLAGGNNEQFF	TGTGCCAGCAGCCAACCACTAGCGGGAGGGAACAATGAGCAGTTCTTC
TRBV20-1	TRBD2	16	many	TRBJ2-7	CSASESGTSGSYEQYF	TGCAGTGCTAGCGAAAGCGGGACTAGCGGGAGCTACGAGCAGTACTTC
TRBV30	TRBD1	16	many	TRBJ1-1	CAWTRRGQRMNTEAFF	TGTGCCTGGACCCGAAGGGGGCAACGGATGAACACTGAAGCTTTCTTT
TRBV20-1	.	14	few	TRBJ1-5	CSARERTADQPQHF	TGCAGTGCTAGAGAAAGGACAGCAGATCAGCCCCAGCATTTT
TRBV27	.	16	few	TRBJ2-7	CASSSGGDKKTYEQYF	TGTGCCAGCAGCTCCGGCGGGGACAAAAAAACCTACGAGCAGTACTTC
TRBV4-2	.	17	.	TRBJ1-3	CASSQLGSGSSGNTIYF	TGTGCCAGCAGCCAACTAGGGTCAGGGAGCTCTGGAAACACCATATATTTT
TRBV28	.	14	many	TRBJ1-6	CASLGTAPASPLHF	TGTGCCAGCTTAGGAACAGCCCCCGCCTCACCCCTCCACTTT
TRBV20-1	TRBD1	13	.	TRBJ2-7	CSATGQGYYEQYF	TGCAGTGCTACAGGACAGGGTTACTACGAGCAGTACTTC
TRBV3-1	.	16	many	TRBJ1-1	CASSQDHGQMNTEAFF	TGTGCCAGCAGCCAAGATCATGGACAGATGAACACTGAAGCTTTCTTT
TRBV24-1	TRBD2	14	many	TRBJ2-5	CATSAPLAAETQYF	TGTGCCACCAGTGCCCCACTAGCGGCGGAGACCCAGTACTTC
TRBV27	.	13	.	TRBJ2-2	CASRPQGPGELFF	TGTGCCAGCAGGCCCCAGGGACCCGGGGAGCTGTTTTTT
TRBV10-3	.	11	few	TRBJ1-1	CAISEGSEAFF	TGTGCCATCAGCGAGGGCAGTGAAGCTTTCTTT
TRBV5-1	.	19	many	TRBJ2-7	CASRAGVRGGISPTYEQYF	TGCGCCAGCAGAGCAGGTGTTCGAGGCGGGATCAGTCCCACCTACGAGCAGTACTTC
TRBV14	.	14	many	TRBJ1-1	CASSLGGRGGEAFF	TGTGCCAGCAGCCTAGGCGGCAGGGGAGGAGAAGCTTTCTTT
TRBV20-1	TRBD1	15	.	TRBJ2-2	CSGKSGTGRTGELFF	TGCAGTGGCAAGTCCGGGACAGGGCGGACCGGGGAGCTGTTTTTT
TRBV11-2	TRBD1	15	many	TRBJ2-3	CASSLGQGPRNTQYF	TGTGCCAGCAGCTTAGGACAGGGCCCTCGGAATACGCAGTATTTT
TRBV6-1	TRBD1	16	many	TRBJ2-2	CASSVHRGGNTGELFF	TGTGCCAGCAGTGTCCACAGGGGTGGGAACACCGGGGAGCTGTTTTTT
TRBV7-2	.	19	few	TRBJ1-3	CASSAVTGTALFSGNTIYF	TGTGCCAGCTCAGCAGTTACCGGGACGGCTCTATTCTCTGGAAACACCATATATTTT
TRBV30	.	15	.	TRBJ2-1	CAWSVWETSSYEQFF	TGTGCCTGGAGTGTGTGGGAAACTAGCTCCTACGAGCAGTTCTTC
TRBV28	.	15	.	TRBJ2-3	CASRARVWDTDTQYF	TGTGCCAGCCGCGCCCGGGTGTGGGACACAGATACGCAGTATTTT
TRBV2	.	18	many	TRBJ2-5	CASREEVRARGFGKTQYF	TGTGCCAGCCGTGAAGAAGTTCGAGCAAGGGGGTTTGGGAAGACCCAGTACTTC
TRBV2	.	18	.	TRBJ2-3	CASEGGLTGETPTDTQYF	TGTGCCAGCGAAGGTGGCCTCACAGGCGAAACGCCCACAGATACGCAGTATTTT
TRBV5-8	.	15	many	TRBJ2-3	CASSARWGLTDTQYF	TGTGCCAGCAGCGCTCGTTGGGGACTCACAGATACGCAGTATTTT
TRBV7-9	.	15	.	TRBJ1-5	CASSFGGSLNQPQHF	TGTGCCAGCAGCTTTGGGGGCAGCCTCAATCAGCCCCAGCATTTT
TRBV2	.	12	few	TRBJ1-4	CASSDQSGQLFF	TGTGCCAGCAGTGATCAATCTGGGCAACTGTTTTTT
TRBV20-1	.	14	.	TRBJ2-3	CSARYSQGTDTQYF	TGCAGTGCTAGATACTCCCAGGGCACAGATACGCAGTATTTT
TRBV29-1	TRBD2	13	.	TRBJ2-1	CSLGLAGGHGEFF	TGCAGCCTGGGACTAGCGGGAGGGCACGGGGAGTTCTTC
TRBV5-4	TRBD1	14	.	TRBJ1-6	CASSQGQGVSPLHF	TGTGCCAGCAGCCAGGGACAGGGTGTGTCACCCCTCCACTTT
TRBV27	.	15	many	TRBJ1-5	CASSLTGWGNQPQHF	TGTGCCAGCAGTCTGACAGGTTGGGGCAATCAGCCCCAGCATTTT
TRBV27	.	16	.	TRBJ2-4	CASSDGGAVAKNIQYF	TGTGCCAGCAGTGATGGTGGCGCCGTAGCCAAAAACATTCAGTACTTC
TRBV4-3	.	15	.	TRBJ1-4	CASSQDGGESEKLFF	TGCGCCAGCAGCCAAGATGGGGGTGAGAGTGAAAAACTGTTTTTT
TRBV7-8	.	16	many	TRBJ2-1	CASSLALREGYNEQFF	TGTGCCAGCAGCTTAGCGCTGCGGGAAGGCTACAATGAGCAGTTCTTC
TRBV9	.	14	many	TRBJ1-1	CASSVAGMNTEAFF	TGTGCCAGCAGCGTAGCAGGCATGAACACTGAAGCTTTCTTT
TRBV7-6	.	15	many	TRBJ2-3	CASSLVPGRTDTQYF	TGTGCCAGCAGCTTAGTCCCGGGGCGAACAGATACGCAGTATTTT
TRBV6-1	TRBD2	15	many	TRBJ2-5	CASSHQGLKAETQYF	TGTGCCAGCAGCCATCAGGGACTAAAGGCGGAGACCCAGTACTTC
TRBV20-1	.	11	few	TRBJ2-7	CSARQSYEQYF	TGCAGTGCTAGGCAGTCCTACGAGCAGTACTTC
TRBV20-1	TRBD1	14	few	TRBJ2-7	CSARGGTVNYEQYF	TGCAGTGCTAGAGGGGGGACAGTGAACTACGAGCAGTACTTC
TRBV18	.	12	many	TRBJ2-1	CASSPSVNEQFF	TGTGCCAGCTCACCTAGTGTGAATGAGCAGTTCTTC
TRBV15	.	11	.	TRBJ2-3	CATSSGDTQYF	TGTGCCACCAGTAGTGGGGATACGCAGTATTTT
TRBV25-1	.	12	.	TRBJ2-3	CASSESQDTQYF	TGTGCCAGCAGTGAATCTCAAGATACGCAGTATTTT
TRBV3-1	TRBD1	14	many	TRBJ1-2	CASSQGQGAEGYTF	TGTGCCAGCAGCCAAGGACAGGGGGCAGAGGGCTACACCTTC
TRBV7-2	.	16	many	TRBJ2-3	CASSLLGALNTDTQYF	TGTGCCAGCAGCTTGTTGGGGGCATTAAACACAGATACGCAGTATTTT
TRBV19	TRBD1	14	few	TRBJ1-1	CASSTGTGITEAFF	TGTGCCAGTAGTACCGGGACAGGGATCACTGAAGCTTTCTTT
TRBV10-1	.	15	.	TRBJ2-7	CASRGDGAYSYEQYF	TGCGCCAGCAGGGGGGACGGAGCGTACTCCTACGAGCAGTACTTC
TRBV27	TRBD1	14	many	TRBJ2-7	CASSLLGTEDEQYF	TGTGCCAGCAGTTTATTAGGGACAGAGGACGAGCAGTACTTC
TRBV19	TRBD1	15	.	TRBJ1-2	CASTFPGQGNYGYTF	TGTGCCAGTACCTTCCCGGGACAGGGAAACTATGGCTACACCTTC
TRBV29-1	.	14	.	TRBJ2-5	CSVRARAKGETQYF	TGCAGCGTTCGGGCCCGAGCGAAAGGAGAGACCCAGTACTTC
TRBV2	TRBD1	14	many	TRBJ2-2	CASSYDRGAGELFF	TGTGCCAGCAGTTACGACAGGGGTGCCGGGGAGCTGTTTTTT
TRBV27	TRBD2	15	.	TRBJ2-3	CASSSQREAPDTQYF	TGTGCCAGCAGTTCCCAGCGGGAGGCCCCAGATACGCAGTATTTT
TRBV7-8	TRBD2	15	many	TRBJ2-1	CASSLEASGRDEQFF	TGTGCCAGCAGCTTAGAGGCTAGCGGGAGAGATGAGCAGTTCTTC
TRBV19	TRBD1	15	.	TRBJ1-1	CASNPIAGQATEAFF	TGTGCCAGTAACCCAATCGCGGGACAGGCCACTGAAGCTTTCTTT
TRBV2	TRBD2	15	.	TRBJ2-5	CASSEALTSGSGGYF	TGTGCCAGCAGTGAAGCGCTGACTAGCGGGAGTGGAGGGTACTTC
TRBV19	.	16	.	TRBJ2-2	CASIPEAGTNTGELFF	TGTGCCAGTATCCCCGAAGCGGGTACGAACACCGGGGAGCTGTTTTTT
TRBV9	.	12	.	TRBJ2-7	CASSPSVGEQYF	TGTGCCAGCAGCCCATCAGTGGGCGAGCAGTACTTC
TRBV9	TRBD1	14	many	TRBJ1-5	CASSVGDRDQPQHF	TGTGCCAGCAGCGTAGGGGACAGGGATCAGCCCCAGCATTTT
TRBV29-1	TRBD2	16	.	TRBJ2-1	CSVEGEGGGPYNEQFF	TGCAGCGTTGAGGGGGAGGGCGGAGGTCCATACAATGAGCAGTTCTTC